The 18 T cell receptor beta chains below all came from one sample that was sequenced in a study of blood T cell repertoires in COVID-19. TCRdb's copy holds only in-frame clones and misses some; the assay was immunoSEQ multiplex PCR. The sample lists under 60,000 clones; roughly nine tenths were seen once. The sequenced sample consisted of peripheral blood. The receptors come from a human donor with acute or convalescent COVID-19. The donor label of this sample is uncertain.

The CDR3 DNA sequence: TGTGCCAGCATGGTACAGGGGGCCGCAGATACGCAGTATTTT. It yields the protein CASMVQGAADTQYF. The chain is built from TRBV5-8 and TRBJ2-3; 9 bases fit TRBD1. Germline V gene sequence: CDR1 SGHTS, CDR2 YDEGEE. V lost 6 bases and J lost 4; bases outside the gene matches: 6. This CDR3 contains 14 residues.

The V and J genes are TRBV19 and TRBJ1-5; D unresolved. Germline V gene data show CDR1 as LNHDA and CDR2 as SQIVND (reference sequence). The CDR3 spans 14 residues. V was cut by 0 bases and J by 9 bases, with 12 bases left in between. The CDR3 DNA is TGTGCCAGTAGTATAGAACAGCGGACGGGGCCCCAGCATTTT. Translation: CASSIEQRTGPQHF.

This chain uses TRBV7-2 with TRBJ2-5; D is perhaps TRBD2 (5 bases). CDR3 length equals 14 residues. Trimming left V 5 bases short and J 4 bases short, with 14 bases between. CDR1 and CDR2 (germline): SGHTA, FQGNSA. The CDR3 DNA sequence: TGTGCCAGCAGCCTTAGCGACTCCGGAGAGACCCAGTACTTC. Protein sequence: CASSLSDSGETQYF. Drawing the rest from reference TRBV7-2 and TRBJ2-5, the complete variable domain is GAGVSQSPSNKVTEKGKDVELRCDPISGHTALYWYRQSLGQGLEFLIYFQGNSAPDKSGLPSDRFSAERTGGSVSTLTIQRTQQEDSAVYLCASSLSDSGETQYFGPGTRLLVL.

This clone ranks as medium-sized (0.01 to 0.1%). Other DNA sequences within the sample encode an identical CDR3. V usage is TRBV6-6 and J usage is TRBJ1-5; 10 bases are a match to TRBD1. This CDR3 has 16 amino acids. The germline gives CDR1 MNHNY, CDR2 SVGAGI (reference sequence). After removal of 6 bases from V and 2 bases from J, the junction contained 7 bases not matched to a gene. The CDR3 region is CASSRLGTGGNQPQHF. CDR3 in DNA: TGTGCCAGCAGCCGCCTAGGGACAGGGGGCAATCAGCCCCAGCATTTT.

This sequence joins TRBV11-3 and TRBJ1-1; D gene unclear. The V gene's germline CDR1 is SGHNT and CDR2 YENEEA. Trimming pared 4 bases from V and 1 base from J, leaving 7 bases between. CDR3 size: 13 residues. The CDR3 here is CASSSAANTEAFF. The DNA for the CDR3 is TGTGCCAGCAGCTCAGCGGCGAACACTGAAGCTTTCTTT. The full variable domain, completed using reference TRBV11-3 and TRBJ1-1, is EAGVVQSPRYKIIEKKQPVAFWCNPISGHNTLYWYLQNLGQGPELLIRYENEEAVDDSQLPKDRFSAERLKGVDSTLKIQPAELGDSAVYLCASSSAANTEAFFGQGTRLTVV.

This clone has just one count. The chain links TRBV7-9 to TRBJ1-1; 8 nucleotides align to TRBD1. Trimming took 3 bases from V and 10 from J; bases not matched to a gene: 4. The CDR3 length is 12 residues. The V gene's germline CDR1 is SEHNR and CDR2 FQNEAQ (reference sequence). The CDR3 spells CASSFGQGIAFF. CDR3 nucleotide sequence: TGTGCCAGCAGCTTTGGACAGGGTATAGCTTTCTTT.

The gene calls are TRBV5-1 and TRBJ2-5, with a tentative D call TRBD1 (6 bases). The CDR3 spans 15 residues. Germline loops: CDR1 SGHRS, CDR2 YFSETQ. V lost 4 bases to trimming and J lost 2 bases, with 15 bases between them. The CDR3 DNA reads TGCGCCAGCAGCCCCCAGGGGTCCACTCAAGAGACCCAGTACTTC. This encodes CASSPQGSTQETQYF.

This chain links TRBV28 with TRBJ2-2; 9 positions agree with TRBD1. Germline V gene sequence: CDR1 MDHEN, CDR2 SYDVKM. V gave up 1 base and J gave up 3 bases; unmatched junction bases: 9. CDR3 length: 18 residues. For the CDR3, the DNA is TGTGCCAGCAGTTTATTCCGCTGGGGACAGGGTTACACCGGGGAGCTGTTTTTT. It encodes CASSLFRWGQGYTGELFF.

The chain combines TRBV19 with TRBJ1-2; D is undetermined. CDR3 size: 14 residues. The germline V gene has CDR1 LNHDA and CDR2 SQIVND (reference sequence). The V end lost 1 base, the J end lost 4 bases, and 10 bases lay between the germline ends. The CDR3 DNA sequence: TGTGCCAGTAGTATAGTACAGCAGCCCTATGGCTACACCTTC. It codes for CASSIVQQPYGYTF.

This chain links TRBV28 with TRBJ2-3; 7 bases fit TRBD2. Losses at the gene ends were 4 bases for V and 1 base for J; bases not matched to a gene: 8. The CDR3 covers 16 residues. CDR1 and CDR2 (germline): MDHEN, SYDVKM. CDR3 DNA: TGTGCCAGCAGTTCCCGGACTAGGGCTGGCACAGATACGCAGTATTTT. Residues: CASSSRTRAGTDTQYF.

The V and J genes are TRBV10-1 and TRBJ1-1; no definite D call. The V and J ends lost 9 bases and 0 bases respectively, with 11 bases between them. CDR1 and CDR2 (germline): WNHNN, SYGVQD (reference sequence). CDR3 length equals 13 residues. The CDR3 reads CASQVTVNTEAFF. DNA of the CDR3: TGCGCCAGTCAGGTAACAGTGAACACTGAAGCTTTCTTT.

The rearrangement links TRBV10-3 to TRBJ2-1; 10 bases are a match to TRBD2. Germline CDR1 ENHRY, CDR2 SYGVKD. This CDR3 is built from 14 residues. V was pared by 8 bases and J by 9 bases, with 10 bases of the junction left unmatched. CDR3 protein: CAISKGLAGVEQFF. CDR3 bases: TGTGCCATCTCTAAGGGGCTAGCGGGAGTTGAGCAGTTCTTC.

This sequence joins TRBV7-8 and TRBJ1-5; 7 bases map to TRBD1. V lost 6 bases, J lost 1 base, and 3 bases stayed unmatched. CDR1 and CDR2 from the germline V gene are SGHVS and FQNEAQ. The CDR3 is 14 residues long. The CDR3 sequence: CASSKDRSNQPQHF. As DNA, the CDR3 is TGTGCCAGCAGTAAGGACAGGAGCAATCAGCCCCAGCATTTT.

The rearrangement uses TRBV19 and TRBJ1-4; D possibly corresponds to TRBD1 (6 bases). CDR1 is LNHDA and CDR2 is SQIVND in the germline V gene (reference sequence). V was shortened by 0 bases and J by 8 bases, with 10 bases between the two germline ends. The CDR3 runs to 14 residues. DNA for the CDR3: TGTGCCAGTAGTATAGACAGGGGAAGCGAAAAACTGTTTTTT. This sequence encodes CASSIDRGSEKLFF. Complete variable domain (other parts from reference TRBV19 and TRBJ1-4): DGGITQSPKYLFRKEGQNVTLSCEQNLNHDAMYWYRQDPGQGLRLIYYSQIVNDFQKGDIAEGYSVSREKKESFPLTVTSAQKNPTAFYLCASSIDRGSEKLFFGSGTQLSVL.

The chain is built from TRBV11-2 and TRBJ2-7, with 10 bases identical to TRBD1. CDR3 length: 14 amino acids. Germline V gene lookup returns CDR1 SGHAT and CDR2 FQNNGV. V gave up 3 bases and J gave up 4 bases; unmatched junction bases: 3. CDR3 region: CASSFDRGRYEQYF. As DNA, the CDR3 is TGTGCCAGCAGCTTCGACAGGGGGCGTTACGAGCAGTACTTC.

The rearrangement uses TRBV2 and TRBJ1-1; 7 bases agree with TRBD1. Per germline, CDR1 SNHLY and CDR2 FYNNEI. Germline trimming cut 5 bases from V and 2 bases from J; bases unmatched to any gene: 5. The CDR3 loop spans 14 amino acids. CDR3 protein: CASSPQGPNTEAFF. The CDR3 coding sequence is TGTGCCAGCAGTCCACAGGGGCCAAACACTGAAGCTTTCTTT.

The chain links TRBV10-3 to TRBJ1-4; 8 nucleotides agree with TRBD1. CDR3 length: 15 residues. After removal of 3 bases from V and 5 bases from J, the junction contained 5 bases not matched to a gene. CDR1 and CDR2 (germline): ENHRY, SYGVKD. The CDR3 loop reads CAISEQGGGNEKLFF. For the CDR3, the DNA is TGTGCCATCAGTGAACAGGGGGGCGGAAATGAAAAACTGTTTTTT.

The genes are TRBV19 and TRBJ1-2; D call uncertain. CDR3 length: 14 residues. Germline V lookup: CDR1 LNHDA, CDR2 SQIVND (reference sequence). Trimming pared 6 bases from V and 0 bases from J, leaving 11 bases between. CDR3 region: CASRSVLTNYGYTF. The CDR3 DNA follows: TGTGCCAGTAGATCCGTCCTTACTAACTATGGCTACACCTTC.